This T cell receptor beta chain appears in the sequencing data of a study of OX40 agonist ivuxolimab in advanced cancers. The data were produced by immunoSEQ multiplex PCR, yet TCRdb's version contains in-frame clones alone and is incomplete. The table lists 70,000 to 85,000 clones, 94% of them singletons. This CDR3 has 15 amino acids. Trimming cost V 4 bases and J 0 bases, with 8 bases left between them. From germline, CDR1 is SGDLS and CDR2 YYNGEE. The receptor was derived from an adult with an advanced solid tumor such as melanoma, head and neck, liver or kidney cancer. Sequencing used CD4+ or CD8+ T cells sorted from blood, obtained in a trial of the OX40 agonist ivuxolimab. J is TRBJ2-6 and V is TRBV9; D remains unclear. CDR3 in amino acids: CASSPLVSGANVLTF. The DNA for the CDR3 is TGTGCCAGCAGCCCTTTGGTCTCTGGGGCCAACGTCCTGACTTTC.